One and the same sample provided the 14 T cell receptor beta chains below, sequenced in a study of cytomegalovirus exposure and HLA in healthy donors. The protocol was immunoSEQ multiplex PCR, while the TCRdb copy is restricted to in-frame clones and leaves out a portion. Altogether 120,000 to 150,000 clones are present, approximately 90% being singletons, with the ten largest covering about 0.75%. Sample: PBMCs. These receptors were collected from a man younger than 35 in good health and CMV-seronegative.

This chain uses TRBV5-6 with TRBJ2-3, with a tentative D call TRBD1 (5 bases). This CDR3 comprises 16 residues. Germline CDR1 reads SGHDT; CDR2 reads YYEEEE. Trimming stripped 2 bases from V and 3 bases from J, with 16 bases between. The CDR3 DNA reads as TGTGCCAGCAGCTTTCCCCTAGACAGCCTAACAGATACGCAGTATTTT. This sequence encodes CASSFPLDSLTDTQYF.

In this sample, this clone turned up many times. The chain joins TRBV23-1 to TRBJ2-7, with 8 bases aligning to TRBD1. TRBV23-1 is designated an ORF whose function remains uncertain. Trimming removed 4 bases from V and 0 bases from J; junction bases left unmatched: 11. CDR3 length equals 17 residues. This chain's CDR3 is CASSLATGTGHSYEQYF. CDR3 coding DNA: TGCGCCAGCAGTCTTGCGACGGGGACAGGACACTCCTACGAGCAGTACTTC.

The chain carries TRBV7-6 and TRBJ1-6; 10 nucleotides align to TRBD1. In germline, CDR1 is SGHVS, CDR2 FNYEAQ. This CDR3 is 16 amino acids long. Trimming at V came to 1 base and at J to 10 bases, leaving 7 bases not matched to a gene. This CDR3 reads CASSLEGQGMGSPLHF. The CDR3, as DNA: TGTGCCAGCAGCTTAGAGGGACAGGGGATGGGATCACCCCTCCACTTT. The entire variable domain, with the rest obtained from reference TRBV7-6 and TRBJ1-6, is as follows: GAGVSQSPRYKVTKRGQDVALRCDPISGHVSLYWYRQALGQGPEFLTYFNYEAQQDKSGLPNDRFSAERPEGSISTLTIQRTEQRDSAMYRCASSLEGQGMGSPLHFGNGTRLTVT.

This clone showed up just once. The V call is TRBV27, the J call TRBJ2-7; 7 bases are shared with TRBD1. This CDR3 contains 12 residues. Looked up from germline, CDR1 is MNHEY and CDR2 is SMNVEV (reference sequence). J was trimmed by 6 bases and V by 10 bases; bases with no gene match: 9. The CDR3 DNA is TGTGCCAACCCACCTCGACAGGGCGAGCAGTACGTC. Its protein product is CANPPRQGEQYV.

The chain carries TRBV27 and TRBJ1-1, with D possibly TRBD1 on 6 matching bases. The CDR3 is made up of 15 amino acids. Deletions cut 5 bases from V and 7 bases from J, with 20 bases between. The germline CDR1 and CDR2 sequences are MNHEY and SMNVEV (reference sequence). This CDR3 reads CASSPLPGQNFEAFF. As DNA, the CDR3 is TGTGCCAGCAGTCCTCTACCTGGACAGAACTTTGAAGCTTTCTTT.

V gene TRBV6-6 combines with J gene TRBJ1-1; weak D call: TRBD1 (5 bases). The germline CDR1 and CDR2 sequences are MNHNY and SVGAGI (reference sequence). With 7 bases removed from V and 2 bases from J, the gap between germline ends came to 17 bases. CDR3 length equals 15 residues. In DNA form, the CDR3 reads TGTGCCAGCAACAGGCATGCGGACACCAACACTGAAGCTTTCTTT. The encoded protein is CASNRHADTNTEAFF.

V gene TRBV25-1 combines with J gene TRBJ1-2, with D unclear. Germline CDR1 MGHDK, CDR2 SYGVNS. The CDR3 contains 14 residues. V dropped 3 bases and J dropped 1 base, with 9 bases sitting between them. CDR3 in amino acids: CASSDDTFNYGYTF. The DNA of the CDR3 is TGTGCCAGCAGTGACGACACCTTTAACTATGGCTACACCTTC.

This clone appeared once. The rearrangement uses TRBV27 and TRBJ2-7; D gene unclear. V lost 1 base and J lost 0, with 4 bases in between. The germline V gene encodes CDR1 MNHEY and CDR2 SMNVEV (reference sequence). The CDR3 runs to 13 residues. The DNA of the CDR3 is TGTGCCAGCAGTTTATATATCTCCTACGAGCAGTACTTC. It translates to CASSLYISYEQYF.

The rearrangement joins TRBV5-1 to TRBJ2-2, with D tentatively TRBD1 (6 bases). The CDR3 covers 15 residues. Germline values: CDR1 SGHRS, CDR2 YFSETQ. Trimming cost V 4 bases and J 4 bases, with 14 bases left between them. Here the CDR3 reads CASSILEQGTGELFF. CDR3 bases: TGCGCCAGCAGCATTTTGGAACAGGGCACCGGGGAGCTGTTTTTT.

This chain joins TRBV6-5 and TRBJ2-7; D gene unclear. V was cut by 6 bases and J by 0 bases, with 9 bases left in between. The CDR3 is made up of 13 amino acids. Germline CDR1 and CDR2: MNHEY and SVGAGI. The CDR3 here is CASSETDSYEQYF. Here the CDR3 DNA reads TGTGCCAGCAGCGAAACAGACTCCTACGAGCAGTACTTC.

The chain uses TRBV6-5 and TRBJ1-5; TRBD1 matches at 10 bases. Germline values: CDR1 MNHEY, CDR2 SVGAGI. V trimming: 6 bases; J trimming: 5 bases; junction bases outside the gene matches: 7. This CDR3 region has 15 residues. The CDR3 here is CASSLGQGVYQPQHF. The CDR3 region has the DNA TGTGCCAGCAGCCTCGGACAGGGGGTCTATCAGCCCCAGCATTTT.

V gene TRBV7-8 combines with J gene TRBJ2-1, with 8 bases that match TRBD2. The CDR3 consists of 20 residues. Trimming at V came to 2 bases and at J to 0 bases, leaving 15 bases not matched to a gene. Germline V CDR1 and CDR2: SGHVS, FQNEAQ. For the CDR3, the DNA is TGTGCCAGCAGCTTAAGGCGCGGGGCGGGAGGCCAGAGCTCCTACAATGAGCAGTTCTTC. Its protein product is CASSLRRGAGGQSSYNEQFF.

V is TRBV10-1 and J is TRBJ2-3; the match to TRBD2 covers 8 bases. Per germline, CDR1 WNHNN and CDR2 SYGVQD (reference sequence). With V trimmed by 6 bases and J by 4 bases, 12 bases remained unmatched. CDR3 length equals 16 residues. The CDR3 loop is CASSPHGGAYSDTQYF. CDR3 nucleotide sequence: TGCGCCAGCAGCCCTCACGGGGGGGCCTATTCAGATACGCAGTATTTT.

This clone was recorded once. V usage is TRBV2 and J usage is TRBJ2-5; TRBD1 agrees at 7 bases. CDR3 length equals 16 residues. From germline, CDR1 is SNHLY and CDR2 FYNNEI. J gave up 7 bases and V 2 bases, and 13 bases lay outside the gene matches. As DNA, the CDR3 is TGTGCCAGCAGTGAAATCCAGACAGGGTCGGGCGGGACCCAGTACTTC. This codes for CASSEIQTGSGGTQYF.